This T cell receptor (beta chain) was captured by sequencing in a study of response to subunit inactivated influenza vaccine. Study-level results: Each seasonal influenza vaccination recruits few new T cells, the authors suggested.

Germline CDR1 reads DFQATT; CDR2 reads SNEGSKA (reference sequence). The CDR3 runs 12 residues. Trimming left V 0 bases short and J 15 bases short, with 15 bases between. This clonotype was counted at least ten times. Its specificity is unknown. TCRdb processed the RT-PCR reads anew with MiXCR; each CDR3 protein has one entry. Among approximately 500,000 distinct CDR3 sequences listed, 13% were seen once. The clonotype comes from a man aged 50 or older who received an inactivated influenza vaccine. This chain joins TRBV20-1 and TRBJ2-1; TRBD1 is a possible D gene (6 bases). The specimen was PBMCs from blood, collected roughly 47 days after vaccination. The CDR3 DNA sequence: TGCAGTGCTAGAGATATAGCCTTAGGGGGGTTCTTC. Its protein is CSARDIALGGFF.